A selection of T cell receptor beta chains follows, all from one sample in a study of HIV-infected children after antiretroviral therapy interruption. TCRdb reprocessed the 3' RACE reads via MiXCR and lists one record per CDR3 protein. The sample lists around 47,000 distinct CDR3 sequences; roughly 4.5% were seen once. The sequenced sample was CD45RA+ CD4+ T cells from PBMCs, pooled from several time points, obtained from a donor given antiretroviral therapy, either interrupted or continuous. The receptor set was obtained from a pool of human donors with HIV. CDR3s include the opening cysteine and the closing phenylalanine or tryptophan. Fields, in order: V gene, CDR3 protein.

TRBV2,CASSEQGPLNTEAFF
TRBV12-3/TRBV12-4,CASSPLTGELFF
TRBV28,CASRGSNYGYTF
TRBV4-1,CASSQGSGVNTGELFF
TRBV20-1,CSARTPPNSPLHF
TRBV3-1,CASSLDPHGNTIYF
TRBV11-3,CASSLEDTGELFF
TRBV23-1,CASSRTAGVSHF
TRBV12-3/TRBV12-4,CASRKVAIGSYEQYF
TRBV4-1,CASSQDSTNYGYTF
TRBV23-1,CASSHQDRSSYNSPLHF
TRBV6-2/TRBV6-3,CASSSRGVQSYNEQFF
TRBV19,CASSMTPNYGYTF
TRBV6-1,CASSAGQKGYEQYF
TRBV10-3,CAIEVSGRRVF
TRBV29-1,CSVERTRSYNEQFF
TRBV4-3,CASSPGGQSSYNSPLHF
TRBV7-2,CASSRQGSEELFF
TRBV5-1,CASSRVSGTGYNEQFF
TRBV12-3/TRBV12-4,CASSRSDRGLAGVEEQFF
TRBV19,CASSSLGTGNQPQHF
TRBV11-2,CASSLELSGEQFF